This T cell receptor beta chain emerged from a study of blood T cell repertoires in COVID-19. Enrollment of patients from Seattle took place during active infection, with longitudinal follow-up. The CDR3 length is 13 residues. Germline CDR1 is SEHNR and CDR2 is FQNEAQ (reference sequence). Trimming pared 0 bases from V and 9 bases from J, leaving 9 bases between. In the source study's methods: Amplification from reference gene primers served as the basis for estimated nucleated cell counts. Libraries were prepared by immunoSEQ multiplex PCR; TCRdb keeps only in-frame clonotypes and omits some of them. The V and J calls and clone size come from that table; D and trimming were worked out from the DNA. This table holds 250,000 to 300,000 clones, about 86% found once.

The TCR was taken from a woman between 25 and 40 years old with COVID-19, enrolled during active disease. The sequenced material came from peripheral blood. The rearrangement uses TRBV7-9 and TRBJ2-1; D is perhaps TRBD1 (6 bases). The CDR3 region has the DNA TGTGCCAGCAGCTTAGCGCAGGGGTTTGAGCAGTTCTTC. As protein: CASSLAQGFEQFF.